This T cell receptor (beta chain) was sequenced during a study of blood T cells in healthy people across ages. The authors ran a second PCR of about 7 to 11 cycles using a sample-barcoded 5' primer and a J-beta primer mix. One entry per CDR3 protein, called by TCRdb with MiXCR from the 5' RACE reads. The sample includes hundreds of thousands of distinct CDR3 sequences, just over 55% of them seen just once. In the case of this clonotype: Compared with germline, one end of the junction differs, possibly owing to a read error.

In germline, CDR1 is SQVTM, CDR2 ANQGSEA. This CDR3 spans 11 amino acids. The sample consisted of blood. The rearrangement links TRBV29-1 to TRBJ1-1; D gene ambiguous. This TCR was recovered from a man aged 35 to 55 in good health. CDR3 nucleotide sequence: TGTAGCGTTGAAGCGAACACTGAAGCTTTCTTT. It yields the protein CSVEANTEAFF. Based on the CDR3 plus reference TRBV29-1 and TRBJ1-1, the full variable domain is SAVISQKPSRDICQRGTSLTIQCQVDSQVTMMFWYRQQPGQSLTLIATANQGSEATYESGFVIDKFPISRPNLTFSTLTVSNMSPEDSSIYLCSVEANTEAFFGQGTRLTVV.